This TCR beta chain was retrieved from a study of blood T cell repertoires in COVID-19. On the study more broadly: Samples representing acute and convalescent COVID-19 were sourced from the United States, Italy and Spain. The cDNA or gDNA used as material had been derived from T cells, B-cell-depleted T cells, or PBMCs.

Participant age was about 18 to 100 years, and participants resided in approximately 25 US areas. Cohort assignment relied on participant-reported clinical history. Generated by immunoSEQ multiplex PCR, the TCRdb table keeps only in-frame clones and is missing some. The sample consists of some 190,000 clones, approximately 80% of them appearing once. V lost 3 bases to trimming and J lost 8 bases; unmatched junction nucleotides: 2. CDR3 size: 13 residues. CDR1 SEHNR and CDR2 FQNEAQ come from the germline V gene (reference sequence). What was sequenced was PBMCs or T cells enriched from blood (not recorded which). The chain joins TRBV7-9 to TRBJ1-4; 8 positions agree with TRBD1. The TCR was taken from a man in his sixties who had been exposed to COVID-19. The CDR3 loop reads CASSLTGVEKLFF. The CDR3 region has the DNA TGTGCCAGCAGCTTGACAGGGGTAGAAAAACTGTTTTTT.